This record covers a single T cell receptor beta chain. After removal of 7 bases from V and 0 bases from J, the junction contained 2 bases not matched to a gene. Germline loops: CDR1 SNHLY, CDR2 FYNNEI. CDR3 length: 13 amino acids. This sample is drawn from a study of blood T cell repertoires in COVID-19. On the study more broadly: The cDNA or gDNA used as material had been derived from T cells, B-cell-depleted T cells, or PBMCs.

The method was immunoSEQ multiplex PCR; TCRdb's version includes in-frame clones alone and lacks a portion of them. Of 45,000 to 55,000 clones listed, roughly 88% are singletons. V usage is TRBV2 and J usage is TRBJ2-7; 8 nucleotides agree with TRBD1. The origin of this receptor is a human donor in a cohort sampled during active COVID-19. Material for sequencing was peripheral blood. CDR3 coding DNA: TGTGCCAGCAAGGACAGGGACTCCTACGAGCAGTACTTC. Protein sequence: CASKDRDSYEQYF. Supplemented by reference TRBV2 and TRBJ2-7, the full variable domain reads EPEVTQTPSHQVTQMGQEVILRCVPISNHLYFYWYRQILGQKVEFLVSFYNNEISEKSEIFDDQFSVERPDGSNFTLKIRSTKLEDSAMYFCASKDRDSYEQYFGPGTRLTVT.